A selection of T cell receptor beta chains follows, all from one sample in a study of OX40 agonist ivuxolimab in advanced cancers. Generated by immunoSEQ multiplex PCR, the TCRdb table keeps only in-frame clones and is missing some. The sample has about 49,000 clones; 81% are singletons. The source was CD4+ or CD8+ T cells sorted from blood, collected in a trial of the OX40 agonist ivuxolimab. The receptors were sampled from an adult with an advanced solid tumor such as melanoma, head and neck, liver or kidney cancer. The CDR3 runs from the conserved cysteine through the conserved F or W. Fields, in order: D gene, clone size, V gene, J gene, CDR3 DNA, CDR3 protein. A D gene is named only where the DNA matches it firmly. Rows may omit the clone size; those that give it use once, few, many or a size class.

.	.	TRBV28	TRBJ2-5	TGTGCCACCAGGGGTACCAGGTTCGAGACCCAGTACTTC	CATRGTRFETQYF
.	.	TRBV27	TRBJ2-4	TGTGCCAGCAGCACCAGGGGGGGGGACATTCAGTACTTC	CASSTRGGDIQYF
.	.	TRBV19	TRBJ2-2	TGTGCCAGTAGTACGGACCGAGCGGGGACAACCGGGGAGCTGTTTTTT	CASSTDRAGTTGELFF
TRBD1	few	TRBV28	TRBJ2-7	TGTGCCAGCAGTCGTCCACAGGGGGCCTACGAGCAGTACTTC	CASSRPQGAYEQYF
.	.	TRBV6-1	TRBJ1-1	TGTGCCAACAGTGAAGCCTGGCAGTTGGGTAACACTGAAGCTTTCTTT	CANSEAWQLGNTEAFF
.	.	TRBV11-2	TRBJ1-3	TGTGCCAGCAGCTCCGTCGGGGCGGGAAACACCATATATTTT	CASSSVGAGNTIYF
.	.	TRBV14	TRBJ1-1	TGTGCCAGCAGCCCGTTCACCGGGGTGAACACTGAAGCTTTCTTT	CASSPFTGVNTEAFF
TRBD1	.	TRBV5-4	TRBJ1-1	TGTGCCAGCAGCTTAAGACAGGGGGGGACTGAAGCTTTCTTT	CASSLRQGGTEAFF
.	.	TRBV7-2	TRBJ1-5	TGTGCCAGCAGTGACAGCCGCAATCAGCCCCAGCATTTT	CASSDSRNQPQHF
TRBD2	.	TRBV7-6	TRBJ2-7	TGTGCCAGCAGCCCCGGACTAGCGGGAGATTTAGGCCCCTACGAGCAGTACTTC	CASSPGLAGDLGPYEQYF
TRBD1	once	TRBV11-3	TRBJ1-1	TGTGCCAGCAGCTCGGGACAGGGGTACACTGAAGCTTTCTTT	CASSSGQGYTEAFF
TRBD2	.	TRBV9	TRBJ2-1	TGTGCCAGCAGCGTAGGGACTAGCAGCAATGAGCAGTTCTTC	CASSVGTSSNEQFF
.	.	TRBV7-2	TRBJ2-7	TGTGCCAGCAGCTTCGGCGGAGGCGATTCCTACGAGCAGTACTTC	CASSFGGGDSYEQYF
.	once	TRBV30	TRBJ2-2	TGTGCCTGGGAGGGGAATACCGGGGAGCTGTTTTTT	CAWEGNTGELFF
.	few	TRBV28	TRBJ1-5	TGTGCCAGCAGTTTATCTGGGGAGGAACAGCCCCAGCATTTT	CASSLSGEEQPQHF
.	.	TRBV27	TRBJ1-2	TGTGCCAGTGGAATAGGAGCTAACTATGGCTACACCTTC	CASGIGANYGYTF
.	.	TRBV7-9	TRBJ1-1	TGTGCCAGCAGCGCCTCTACCGACAACACTGAAGCTTTCTTT	CASSASTDNTEAFF